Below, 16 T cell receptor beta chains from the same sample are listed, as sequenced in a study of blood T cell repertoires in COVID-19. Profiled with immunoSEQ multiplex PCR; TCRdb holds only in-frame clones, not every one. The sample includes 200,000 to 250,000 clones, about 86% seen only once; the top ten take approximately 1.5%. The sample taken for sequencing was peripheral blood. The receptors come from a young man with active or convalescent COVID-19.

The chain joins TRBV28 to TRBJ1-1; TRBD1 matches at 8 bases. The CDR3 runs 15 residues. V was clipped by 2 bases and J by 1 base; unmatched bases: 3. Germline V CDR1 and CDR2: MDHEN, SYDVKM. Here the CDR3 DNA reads TGTGCCAGCAGTTTAATGGGGACAGGGAACACTGAAGCTTTCTTT. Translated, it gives CASSLMGTGNTEAFF.

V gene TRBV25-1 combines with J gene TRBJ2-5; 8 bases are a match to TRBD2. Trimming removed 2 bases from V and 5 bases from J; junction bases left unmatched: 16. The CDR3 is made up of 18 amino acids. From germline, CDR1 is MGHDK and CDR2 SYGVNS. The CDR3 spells CASSEPLGSGLESETQYF. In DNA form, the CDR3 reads TGTGCCAGCAGTGAACCACTAGGTTCGGGACTAGAATCGGAGACCCAGTACTTC.

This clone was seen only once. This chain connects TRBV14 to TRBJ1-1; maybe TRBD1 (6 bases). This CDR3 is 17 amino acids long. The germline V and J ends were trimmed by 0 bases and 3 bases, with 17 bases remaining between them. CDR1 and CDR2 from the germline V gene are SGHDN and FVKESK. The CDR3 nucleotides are TGTGCCAGCAGCCAAGATGTTTTGGTAGGGGGTCACACTGAAGCTTTCTTT. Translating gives CASSQDVLVGGHTEAFF.

DNA of the CDR3: TGTGCCAGCAGCCCCGAGTGGGCCCCCGAGCAGTACTTC. Its protein product is CASSPEWAPEQYF. The rearrangement uses TRBV7-9 and TRBJ2-7; no definite D call. This CDR3 spans 13 amino acids. Germline CDR1 reads SEHNR; CDR2 reads FQNEAQ (reference sequence). Trimming shortened V by 5 bases and J by 6 bases, and 14 bases separated the two germline ends. The whole variable domain, filled in from reference TRBV7-9 and TRBJ2-7, reads DTGVSQNPRHKITKRGQNVTFRCDPISEHNRLYWYRQTLGQGPEFLTYFQNEAQLEKSRLLSDRFSAERPKGSFSTLEIQRTEQGDSAMYLCASSPEWAPEQYFGPGTRLTVT.

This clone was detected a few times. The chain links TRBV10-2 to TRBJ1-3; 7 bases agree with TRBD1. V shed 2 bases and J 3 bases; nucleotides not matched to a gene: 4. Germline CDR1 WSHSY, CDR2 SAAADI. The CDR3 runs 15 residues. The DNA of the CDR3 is TGCGCCAGCAGTGAGAGACAGGGCCGTGGAAACACCATATATTTT. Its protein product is CASSERQGRGNTIYF.

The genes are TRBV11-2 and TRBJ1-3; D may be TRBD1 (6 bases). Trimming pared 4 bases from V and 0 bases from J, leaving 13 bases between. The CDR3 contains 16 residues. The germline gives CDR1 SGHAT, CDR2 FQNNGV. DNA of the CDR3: TGTGCCAGCAGCTCCCGACAGGTTAGCTCTGGAAACACCATATATTTT. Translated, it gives CASSSRQVSSGNTIYF.

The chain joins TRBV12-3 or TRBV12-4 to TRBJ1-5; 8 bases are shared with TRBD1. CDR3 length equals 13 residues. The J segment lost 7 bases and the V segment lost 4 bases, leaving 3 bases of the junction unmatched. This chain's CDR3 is CASSSDRAQPQHF. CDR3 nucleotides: TGTGCCAGCAGTTCGGACAGGGCGCAGCCCCAGCATTTT.

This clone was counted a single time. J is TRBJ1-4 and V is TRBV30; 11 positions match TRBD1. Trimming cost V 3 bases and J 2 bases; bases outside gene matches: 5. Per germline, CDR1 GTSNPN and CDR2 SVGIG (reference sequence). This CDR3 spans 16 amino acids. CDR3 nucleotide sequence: TGTGCCTGGAGCGGGACAGGGGGATCGACTAATGAAAAACTGTTTTTT. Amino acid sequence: CAWSGTGGSTNEKLFF.

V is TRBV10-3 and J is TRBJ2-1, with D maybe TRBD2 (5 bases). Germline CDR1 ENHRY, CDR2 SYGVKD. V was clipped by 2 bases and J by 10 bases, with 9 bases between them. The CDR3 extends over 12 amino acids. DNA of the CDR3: TGTGCCATCAGTGAGGAACCGGGGGAGCAGTTCTTC. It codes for CAISEEPGEQFF.

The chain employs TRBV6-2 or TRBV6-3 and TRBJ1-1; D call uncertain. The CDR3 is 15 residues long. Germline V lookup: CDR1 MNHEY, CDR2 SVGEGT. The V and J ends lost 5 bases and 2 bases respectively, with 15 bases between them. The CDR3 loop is CASSRSRAGNTEAFF. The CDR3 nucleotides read TGTGCCAGCAGTCGCAGCCGGGCGGGCAACACTGAAGCTTTCTTT.

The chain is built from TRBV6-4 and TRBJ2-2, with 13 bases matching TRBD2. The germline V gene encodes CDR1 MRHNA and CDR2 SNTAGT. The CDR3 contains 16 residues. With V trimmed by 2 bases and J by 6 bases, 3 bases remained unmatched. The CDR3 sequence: CASSDTGTSGAGELFF. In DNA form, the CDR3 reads TGTGCCAGCAGTGACACCGGGACTAGCGGGGCCGGGGAGCTGTTTTTT.

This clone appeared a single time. Written as DNA, the CDR3 is TGTGCCAGCAGCCGAGTAAACGTATCACCCCTCCACTTT. Encoded protein: CASSRVNVSPLHF. This chain connects TRBV14 to TRBJ1-6; D unresolved. The germline CDR1 and CDR2 sequences are SGHDN and FVKESK. This CDR3 region has 13 residues. V gave up 4 bases and J gave up 10 bases, with 11 bases separating them.

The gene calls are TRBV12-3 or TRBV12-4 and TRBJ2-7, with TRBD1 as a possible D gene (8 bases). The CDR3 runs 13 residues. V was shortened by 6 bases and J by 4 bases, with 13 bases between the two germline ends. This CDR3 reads CASRGGTGYEQYF. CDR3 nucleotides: TGTGCCAGCAGGGGAGGGACAGGATACGAGCAGTACTTC.

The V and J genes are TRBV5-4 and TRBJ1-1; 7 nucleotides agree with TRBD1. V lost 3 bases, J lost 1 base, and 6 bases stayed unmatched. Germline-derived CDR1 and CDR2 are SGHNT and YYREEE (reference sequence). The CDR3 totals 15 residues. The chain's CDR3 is CASSYPRTGNTEAFF. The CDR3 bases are TGTGCCAGCAGCTACCCTAGGACAGGGAACACTGAAGCTTTCTTT.

The CDR3 loop reads CASSQLSGRSADTQYF. The CDR3 coding sequence is TGTGCCAGCAGCCAATTAAGCGGGAGGAGCGCAGATACGCAGTATTTT. The gene calls are TRBV7-9 and TRBJ2-3; 9 bases match TRBD2. Per the germline V gene, CDR1 is SEHNR and CDR2 is FQNEAQ (reference sequence). V shed 5 bases, J shed 4 bases, and the junction held 10 bases outside the gene matches. The CDR3 is made up of 16 amino acids.

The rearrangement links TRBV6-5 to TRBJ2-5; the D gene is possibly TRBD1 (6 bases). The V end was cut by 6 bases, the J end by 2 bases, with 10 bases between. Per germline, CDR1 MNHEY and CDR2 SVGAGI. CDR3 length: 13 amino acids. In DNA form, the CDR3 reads TGTGCCAGCAGCTCACAGGGTCAAGAGACCCAGTACTTC. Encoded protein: CASSSQGQETQYF.